This T cell receptor beta chain emerged from a study of blood T cell repertoires in COVID-19. Those enrolled, adults aged roughly 18 to 89 years, came from some 25 US areas. Recovered Cohort 3 donors showed two negative PCRs, clearance, or symptom resolution. The junction had 14 bases not matched to a gene; V was cut back by 5 bases and J by 4 bases. CDR3 length equals 17 residues. In germline, CDR1 is GTSNPN, CDR2 SVGIG (reference sequence). Method: immunoSEQ multiplex PCR; TCRdb's copy keeps in-frame clones and lacks some. The sample yields a few hundred thousand clones, roughly 85% seen once. Sequences were obtained from PBMCs or T cells enriched from blood (not recorded which). V usage is TRBV30 and J usage is TRBJ2-1; 10 bases line up with TRBD1. This receptor was obtained from a middle-aged woman who had recovered from COVID-19. CDR3 coding DNA: TGTGCCTGGTTCCGCCGAGAGGTGGGACAGGGGTACAATGAGCAGTTCTTC. This translates into CAWFRREVGQGYNEQFF.